This TCR beta chain was recorded in a study of blood T cell repertoires in COVID-19. About the research overall: Sites across the United States, Italy and Spain contributed samples from acute and convalescent COVID-19. Sources were T cells, B-cell-depleted T cells, or PBMCs; the material itself was cDNA or gDNA.

Per the study methods: Nucleated cell counts were estimated from reference gene primer amplification. Using immunoSEQ multiplex PCR, the repertoire was profiled, and TCRdb retains in-frame clones only, with some absent. Clone size and V and J calls were adopted from that table, with D and trimming inferred from the DNA. Of fewer than 30,000 clones in the sample, approximately 93% were seen once. Trimming pared 0 bases from V and 8 bases from J, leaving 7 bases between. CDR1 is LGHNA, CDR2 YNFKEQ, per germline. The CDR3 is 13 residues long. Patients of the Seattle cohort, enrolled during active infection, were followed longitudinally.

V and J are TRBV4-2 and TRBJ1-4; no clear D. This TCR was sampled from a woman aged 70-85 years with COVID-19, enrolled during active disease. Sequenced: peripheral blood. The DNA for the CDR3 is TGTGCCAGCAGCCAAGATCTAGGAGAAAAACTGTTTTTT. It codes for CASSQDLGEKLFF.